Sequencing of this T cell receptor (beta chain) was carried out in a study of post-analysis software for immune sequencing data. Whole-study context: As for disease course, relapsing-remitting, secondary progressive and progressive-relapsing multiple sclerosis were all included. Regarding the study as a whole: Samples sharing a preparation batch grouped tightly together when assessed by F measure. Comparison of patients with controls showed four or five TRBV segments more frequent in patients, TRBV5-6, TRBV5-1 and TRBV20-1 among them. Significantly decreased normalized Chao1 diversity was recorded for multiple sclerosis patients relative to controls.

The CDR3 has 17 amino acids. From germline, CDR1 is LGHNT and CDR2 FRNRAP. Researchers reported that TCR beta cDNA libraries carried unique molecular identifiers. TCRdb itself ran the PCR reads through MiXCR, one entry per CDR3 protein. This table has fewer than 600,000 distinct CDR3 sequences, less than 45% appearing once. Concerning this clonotype itself: Its antigen remains unknown.

Sample: blood. This rearrangement joins TRBV12-5 to TRBJ2-1, with 12 bases lining up with TRBD2. The end of the DNA is better explained by TRBJ2-7, so the J call may be wrong. The receptor comes from a girl aged 5 to 17 with multiple sclerosis. Here the CDR3 reads CASGLDTPTSGRYEQYF. The CDR3 nucleotides are TGTGCTAGTGGTTTGGACACCCCGACTAGCGGGAGATATGAGCAGTACTTC.